This T cell receptor beta chain was sequenced during a study of regulatory T cells in long-lasting Graves disease. About the research overall: Over-5-year antithyroid drug use with positive TSH receptor antibodies defined persistent Graves' disease in the study. The study, taken as a whole, reports: Exclusively peripheral blood, rather than thyroid tissue, was studied.

The time point is: persistent/refractory GD, antithyroid drugs over 5 years with positive TRAb. The TCR library was prepared using RNA isolated from PBMCs. A blood draw put about 9.9 milliliters of peripheral blood into EDTA tubes. This clonotype was counted only a few times. The antigen remains unidentified. iRepertoire HTBI primers and Arm-PCR of CDR3 regions built TCR beta libraries. Via MiXCR, TCRdb re-called the multiplex PCR reads, giving one row per CDR3 protein. The sample lists about 290,000 distinct CDR3 sequences; roughly a fifth were seen once. CDR1 and CDR2 (germline): SGHTA, FQGTGA. The CDR3 is 12 residues long. V was shortened by 3 bases and J by 6 bases, with 8 bases between the two germline ends.

The receptor was isolated from a female donor with Graves disease. The V and J genes are TRBV7-3 and TRBJ1-2; D gene unclear. The specimen was peripheral blood mononuclear cells (PBMCs), collected when the disease was refractory, from a patient treated with antithyroid drugs. The CDR3 sequence is CASSFSRDGYTF. Here the CDR3 DNA reads TGTGCCAGCAGCTTTAGTAGGGATGGCTACACCTTC.